Below are 26 T cell receptor beta chains sequenced from a single sample in a study of T cells in localized non-small cell lung cancer. The table came from immunoSEQ multiplex PCR; TCRdb's copy has only in-frame clones and leaves some out. The profile covers 75,000 to 95,000 clones, with approximately 90% appearing a single time and more than 14% taken by the ten largest. This specimen consisted of peripheral blood, obtained before any cancer treatment. These receptors were taken from a man aged 40-75 years with stage I squamous cell lung carcinoma.

Comment on this clone: The limits of the CDR3 on the DNA are not certain, so only TCRdb's listed CDR3 is given. The chain carries TRBV21-1 and TRBJ2-2; the listed D gene, TRBD2, was not tested against the DNA. TRBV21-1 is labeled a pseudogene. The CDR3 contains 15 residues when both ends are counted. The CDR3 sequence is CASSKVAPGNGELFF.

CDR3 amino acids: CASSQGTATTYGYTF. CDR3 bases: TGTGCCAGCTCGCAAGGGACAGCGACGACCTATGGCTACACCTTC. The V and J genes are TRBV18 and TRBJ1-2, with 7 bases identical to TRBD1. The CDR3 runs 15 residues. V dropped 6 bases and J dropped 4; count of bases not matched to a gene: 11. Germline lookup yields CDR1 KGHSH and CDR2 LQKENI. The full variable domain, with the rest looked up from reference TRBV18 and TRBJ1-2, is NAGVMQNPRHLVRRRGQEARLRCSPMKGHSHVYWYRQLPEEGLKFMVYLQKENIIDESGMPKERFSAEFPKEGPSILRIQQVVRGDSAAYFCASSQGTATTYGYTFGSGTRLTVV.

The V and J genes are TRBV5-5 and TRBJ1-1; D gene uncertain. The V and J ends lost 1 base and 8 bases respectively, with 15 bases between them. Germline V gene lookup returns CDR1 SGHKS and CDR2 YYEKEE (reference sequence). The CDR3 loop spans 14 amino acids. As DNA, the CDR3 is TGTGCCAGCAGCTTGCAAATGTTGTCCCTCGAAGCTTTCTTT. Amino acids: CASSLQMLSLEAFF.

This chain links TRBV6-1 with TRBJ1-1, with D possibly being TRBD1 (5 bases). The CDR3 consists of 12 residues. V lost 2 bases, J lost 8 bases, and 9 bases lay in between. In germline, CDR1 is MNHNS, CDR2 SASEGT. CDR3 bases: TGTGCCAGCAGTGAACTGGGGGAGGAAGCTTTCTTT. Its translation: CASSELGEEAFF.

Details on this clone: An end of the junction does not agree with germline; a read error may underlie this. The V and J genes are TRBV6-1 and TRBJ1-2, with 8 bases matching TRBD1. CDR3 length equals 14 residues. Germline V gene sequence: CDR1 MNHNS, CDR2 SASEGT. CDR3 protein: CASRIGTGFYGHTF. DNA for the CDR3: TGTGCCAGCAGGATCGGGACAGGCTTTTATGGCCACACCTTC.

This sequence joins TRBV28 and TRBJ1-4; 8 nucleotides agree with TRBD1. This CDR3 region has 15 residues. Germline assignment: CDR1 MDHEN and CDR2 SYDVKM. V lost 6 bases and J lost 4; bases outside the gene matches: 7. The CDR3 nucleotides are TGTGCCAGCAGGAACGGACAGGGTTATAATGAAAAACTGTTTTTT. It translates to CASRNGQGYNEKLFF.

This chain uses TRBV14 with TRBJ2-7, with D perhaps being TRBD1 or TRBD2 (5 bases each). V was shortened by 4 bases and J by 1 base, with 14 bases between the two germline ends. The CDR3 loop spans 15 amino acids. Germline CDR1 reads SGHDN; CDR2 reads FVKESK. This chain's CDR3 is CASSRLGTDSYEQYF. Here the CDR3 DNA reads TGTGCCAGCAGCCGCCTGGGGACGGATTCCTACGAGCAGTACTTC.

The chain combines TRBV19 with TRBJ2-7; 12 bases are shared with TRBD1. The V segment lost 6 bases and the J segment 7 bases; nucleotides outside the gene matches: 7. CDR3 length: 14 amino acids. CDR1 is LNHDA, CDR2 SQIVND, per germline (reference sequence). CDR3 sequence: CASRAGQGAGEQYF. The CDR3 DNA follows: TGTGCCAGTAGGGCGGGACAGGGGGCTGGAGAGCAGTACTTC.

This chain uses TRBV6-4 with TRBJ1-4, with D perhaps TRBD1 (6 bases). CDR1 is MRHNA and CDR2 is SNTAGT in the germline V gene. Trimming took off 6 bases at V and 5 bases at J, with 10 bases between the two ends. The CDR3 sequence is 13 residues long. This CDR3 reads CASSRGQNEKLFF. In nucleotides, the CDR3 is TGTGCCAGCAGCCGAGGACAGAATGAAAAACTGTTTTTT.

This clone was observed once. In DNA form, the CDR3 reads TGTGCCAGCAGCTTAGTTTTTGGCTACACAGATACGCAGTATTTT. This codes for CASSLVFGYTDTQYF. V gene TRBV7-2 combines with J gene TRBJ2-3, with no clear D. Germline CDR1 is SGHTA and CDR2 is FQGNSA. Trimming took 1 base from V and 2 from J, leaving 10 bases between them. The CDR3 is 15 residues long.

The chain uses TRBV5-1 and TRBJ1-3, with D possibly TRBD1 on 5 matching bases. The germline V gene encodes CDR1 SGHRS and CDR2 YFSETQ. The CDR3 loop spans 17 amino acids. Trimming took off 2 bases at V and 2 bases at J, with 17 bases between the two ends. CDR3 DNA: TGCGCCAGCAGCTTAGGCGTAAGGGGAGTAACTGGAAACACCATATATTTT. Protein sequence: CASSLGVRGVTGNTIYF. The variable domain in full, completed from reference TRBV5-1 and TRBJ1-3, reads KAGVTQTPRYLIKTRGQQVTLSCSPISGHRSVSWYQQTPGQGLQFLFEYFSETQRNKGNFPGRFSGRQFSNSRSEMNVSTLELGDSALYLCASSLGVRGVTGNTIYFGEGSWLTVV.

The V gene is TRBV5-1, the J gene TRBJ2-1; D remains unclear. The ends were cut back, 0 bases at V and 8 bases at J, with 15 bases in the middle. The CDR3 loop spans 15 amino acids. The V gene's germline CDR1 is SGHRS and CDR2 YFSETQ. The CDR3 DNA is TGCGCCAGCAGCTTGGAACCTATGCGTTTCGATGAGCAGTTCTTC. Protein: CASSLEPMRFDEQFF.

This clone was observed a single time. This chain uses TRBV11-2 with TRBJ1-1; D remains unclear. Germline V gives CDR1 SGHAT, CDR2 FQNNGV. The CDR3 has 14 residues. V was cut by 2 bases and J by 5 bases, with 12 bases left in between. Written as DNA, the CDR3 is TGTGCCAGCAGCTTAAGCAGCTCGGGAACTGAAGCTTTCTTT. Amino acid sequence: CASSLSSSGTEAFF.

This clone has a single count. The chain is built from TRBV5-6 and TRBJ1-6, with D tentatively TRBD1 (5 bases). Germline CDR1 and CDR2: SGHDT and YYEEEE. The CDR3 has 17 residues. V was clipped by 3 bases and J by 3 bases, with 16 bases between them. The CDR3 region is CASSSRRGVSYNSPLHF. DNA for the CDR3: TGTGCCAGCAGCTCCAGACGGGGGGTTAGCTATAATTCACCCCTCCACTTT.

This clone was picked up many times. The V gene is TRBV28, the J gene TRBJ1-1, with a tentative D call TRBD1 (6 bases). Between the trimmed V and J ends, which lost 10 bases and 8 bases, there was a span of 23 bases. The germline gives CDR1 MDHEN, CDR2 SYDVKM. The CDR3 covers 14 residues. This chain's CDR3 is CATEPLWRTAEAFF. Written as DNA, the CDR3 is TGTGCCACCGAACCCTTGTGGAGGACAGCGGAAGCTTTCTTT.

The V and J genes are TRBV4-3 and TRBJ2-1; 11 bases map to TRBD2. Germline trimming cut 1 base from V and 4 bases from J; bases unmatched to any gene: 9. Germline V gene sequence: CDR1 LGHNA, CDR2 YSLEER. This CDR3 spans 18 amino acids. CDR3 in DNA: TGCGCCAGCAGCCAAGTTTGGGCTAGCGGGGGGATTTACAATGAGCAGTTCTTC. The encoded protein is CASSQVWASGGIYNEQFF.

The V gene is TRBV7-9, the J gene TRBJ1-5; 8 bases line up with TRBD1. There are 15 residues in the CDR3. CDR1 is SEHNR and CDR2 is FQNEAQ in the germline V gene (reference sequence). V trimming: 1 base; J trimming: 6 bases; junction bases outside the gene matches: 5. CDR3 sequence: CASSLGRQGSQPQHF. CDR3 nucleotides: TGTGCCAGCAGCTTAGGTCGACAGGGGAGTCAGCCCCAGCATTTT.

The chain's CDR3 is CASSYSSRGLSYEQYF. The CDR3 region has the DNA TGTGCCAGCAGTTACTCGAGTCGGGGGCTCTCCTACGAGCAGTACTTC. The chain carries TRBV6-5 and TRBJ2-7, with D tentatively TRBD1 or TRBD2 (6 bases each). The CDR3 consists of 16 residues. V was pared by 0 bases and J by 0 bases, with 12 bases between. Germline V gene sequence: CDR1 MNHEY, CDR2 SVGAGI.

V is TRBV5-1 and J is TRBJ2-1; D uncertain. Germline V gene data show CDR1 as SGHRS and CDR2 as YFSETQ. V gave up 2 bases and J gave up 4 bases, with 4 bases separating them. This CDR3 is built from 12 residues. CDR3 residues: CASSFGYNEQFF. The CDR3 region has the DNA TGCGCCAGCAGCTTTGGGTACAATGAGCAGTTCTTC.

V is TRBV29-1 and J is TRBJ2-1; TRBD1 or TRBD2 may be the D gene (5 bases each). Germline CDR1 is SQVTM and CDR2 is ANQGSEA. Trimming pared 4 bases from V and 5 bases from J, leaving 18 bases between. The CDR3 contains 15 residues. The CDR3 nucleotides are TGCAGCGTTGGTGGAGGACAAGTAAGAAACAATGAGCAGTTCTTC. Translation gives CSVGGGQVRNNEQFF.

V is TRBV7-9 and J is TRBJ2-3; a possible D gene is TRBD1 (6 bases). There are 14 residues in the CDR3. Trimming shortened V by 7 bases and J by 0 bases, and 11 bases separated the two germline ends. Germline assignment: CDR1 SEHNR and CDR2 FQNEAQ (reference sequence). The CDR3 DNA reads TGTGCCAGCAACTTCGACAGGAGCACAGATACGCAGTATTTT. It specifies CASNFDRSTDTQYF.

J is TRBJ1-4 and V is TRBV30; no clear D gene. From germline, CDR1 is GTSNPN and CDR2 SVGIG (reference sequence). The length of the CDR3 is 11 residues. Trimming removed 0 bases at V and 10 bases at J, with 6 bases between. CDR3 nucleotide sequence: TGTGCCTGGAGTGTGCGGGGAAAACTGTTTTTT. Translating gives CAWSVRGKLFF.

The chain employs TRBV10-3 and TRBJ1-2; TRBD1 matches at 7 bases. The trim removed 2 bases at V and 6 bases at J, leaving 6 bases unmatched. Germline V gives CDR1 ENHRY, CDR2 SYGVKD. This CDR3 contains 14 residues. The CDR3 region is CAISEHGQANGYTF. In DNA, the CDR3 is TGTGCCATCAGTGAGCATGGACAGGCAAATGGCTACACCTTC.

A few counts support this clone. The chain recombines TRBV7-3 with TRBJ1-2; D unresolved. The CDR3 sequence is 12 residues long. Trimming stripped 2 bases from V and 2 bases from J, with 3 bases between. Germline CDR1 reads SGHTA; CDR2 reads FQGTGA. The CDR3 loop reads CASSLLNYGYTF. The DNA for the CDR3 is TGTGCCAGCAGCTTATTAAACTATGGCTACACCTTC.

The rearrangement uses TRBV6-4 and TRBJ2-7; D not resolved. Germline V lookup: CDR1 MRHNA, CDR2 SNTAGT. Trimming took 5 bases from V and 3 from J, leaving 8 bases between them. The CDR3 consists of 12 residues. CDR3 protein: CASSWAGYEQYF. The CDR3 region has the DNA TGTGCCAGCAGTTGGGCAGGCTACGAGCAGTACTTC.

The chain has TRBV7-9 and TRBJ2-2; TRBD1 aligns across 11 bases. V lost 8 bases to trimming and J lost 8 bases; unmatched junction nucleotides: 7. CDR1 SEHNR and CDR2 FQNEAQ come from the germline V gene (reference sequence). This CDR3 is built from 14 residues. CDR3 DNA sequence: TGTGCCAGCGGCGGACAGGGGGCGCGAGGGGAGCTGTTTTTT. The encoded protein is CASGGQGARGELFF.